The sequence of this T cell receptor beta chain was determined in a study of blood T cells in healthy people across ages. General observations from the study: Unsorted PBMCs prevented conclusive naive versus antigen-experienced comparison. Age advanced and TCR beta diversity per million T cells fell, roughly linearly. Comparison with aged donors showed that long-lived donors had more naive CD4+ cells and higher diversity.

Extracted total RNA amounted to at least 5 micrograms for each sample. In the case of this clonotype: As yet, its antigen is unknown.

The use of a sample-barcoded 5' primer and a J-beta primer mix characterized a second PCR of about 7 to 12 cycles. TCRdb fed the 5' RACE reads into MiXCR, producing one record per CDR3 protein. Among about 750,000 distinct CDR3 sequences listed, about 55% were seen once. The sample comprised blood. The sequence derives from a man older than 75 in good health.

The CDR3 is CASSSDRVYEQYF. CDR3 bases: TGTGCCAGCAGTTCGGACAGGGTCTACGAGCAGTACTTC. The genes are TRBV5-4 and TRBJ2-7; 8 bases match TRBD1. V shed 5 bases, J shed 3 bases, and the junction held 4 bases outside the gene matches. Germline CDR1 and CDR2: SGHNT and YYREEE (reference sequence). The CDR3 length is 13 residues. Looking up the rest from reference TRBV5-4 and TRBJ2-7 gives the full variable domain: ETGVTQSPTHLIKTRGQQVTLRCSSQSGHNTVSWYQQALGQGPQFIFQYYREEENGRGNFPPRFSGLQFPNYSSELNVNALELDDSALYLCASSSDRVYEQYFGPGTRLTVT.